These T cell receptor beta chains were read from a single sample in a study of blood T cell repertoires in COVID-19. Profiled with immunoSEQ multiplex PCR; TCRdb holds only in-frame clones, not every one. The table records around 200,000 clones, almost 90% of them present only once. The sample comprised peripheral blood. These receptors were obtained from a man aged 18 to 30 with active or convalescent COVID-19. The CDR3 runs from the conserved cysteine through the conserved F or W. A D gene is named only where the DNA matches it firmly. Where a row states a size, it is once, few, many or the class of an expanded clone; other rows omit it.

CDR3aa | CDR3nt | v_gene | d_gene | abundance | j_gene
CASSYSYPRSNTEAFF | TGTGCCAGCAGTTACTCCTATCCACGGTCGAACACTGAAGCTTTCTTT | TRBV6-5 | . | . | TRBJ1-1
CASSLGQGSNQPQHF | TGTGCCAGCAGCTTGGGACAGGGAAGCAATCAGCCCCAGCATTTT | TRBV5-8 | TRBD1 | once | TRBJ1-5
CASSDRVNQPQHF | TGTGCCAGCAGCGACAGGGTCAATCAGCCCCAGCATTTT | TRBV12-3/TRBV12-4 | TRBD1 | . | TRBJ1-5
CASSEGLAELNEQFF | TGTGCCAGCAGCGAGGGACTAGCGGAGCTTAATGAGCAGTTCTTC | TRBV5-4 | TRBD2 | . | TRBJ2-1
CASSIAGASTDTQYF | TGTGCCAGCAGCATAGCGGGAGCAAGCACAGATACGCAGTATTTT | TRBV27 | TRBD2 | . | TRBJ2-3
CASSVSGLAAPAYNEQFF | TGTGCCAGCAGCGTGTCGGGACTAGCGGCGCCCGCCTACAATGAGCAGTTCTTC | TRBV9 | TRBD2 | few | TRBJ2-1
CASTLAGVYNEQFF | TGTGCCTCGACTCTAGCGGGAGTTTACAATGAGCAGTTCTTC | TRBV30 | TRBD2 | . | TRBJ2-1
CASSFTGDYGYTF | TGTGCCAGCAGCTTCACAGGGGACTATGGCTACACCTTC | TRBV7-2 | TRBD1 | . | TRBJ1-2
CASSVKLADSSYEQYF | TGTGCCAGCAGCGTAAAACTAGCGGACAGCTCCTACGAGCAGTACTTC | TRBV7-6 | TRBD2 | . | TRBJ2-7
CASSIRQGAATEAFF | TGTGCCAGCAGCATTCGACAGGGGGCGGCCACTGAAGCTTTCTTT | TRBV7-3 | TRBD1 | . | TRBJ1-1
CASSSGVTYEQYF | TGTGCCAGCTCATCCGGGGTAACCTACGAGCAGTACTTC | TRBV18 | . | . | TRBJ2-7
CSVKGQGETQYF | TGCAGCGTCAAAGGACAGGGAGAGACCCAGTACTTC | TRBV29-1 | TRBD1 | . | TRBJ2-5
CASSSNSGRVYNEQFF | TGTGCCAGCAGCTCAAATAGCGGGAGGGTCTACAATGAGCAGTTCTTC | TRBV11-2 | TRBD2 | . | TRBJ2-1
CASSFPGTAPNTNTGELFF | TGCGCCAGCAGCTTCCCCGGGACTGCTCCCAATACGAACACCGGGGAGCTGTTTTTT | TRBV5-1 | . | . | TRBJ2-2
CAWGLGTGELFF | TGTGCCTGGGGCCTCGGCACCGGGGAGCTGTTTTTT | TRBV30 | . | . | TRBJ2-2
CASSWEGRGLAFF | TGTGCCAGCAGTTGGGAGGGCAGGGGGCTTGCTTTCTTT | TRBV12-3/TRBV12-4 | TRBD1 | few | TRBJ1-1
CASSLDLEGQGTDTQYF | TGTGCCAGCAGCTTAGACCTTGAGGGACAGGGCACAGATACGCAGTATTTT | TRBV11-2 | TRBD1 | few | TRBJ2-3
CASSPGVYYEQYF | TGTGCCAGCAGTCCCGGGGTTTACTACGAGCAGTACTTC | TRBV27 | . | . | TRBJ2-7
CASSLAGRVGRYEQYF | TGTGCCAGCAGTTTGGCCGGGAGGGTGGGGCGTTACGAGCAGTACTTC | TRBV28 | TRBD2 | . | TRBJ2-7
CASSLKTGNQPQHF | TGTGCCAGCAGCCTAAAAACAGGGAACCAGCCCCAGCATTTT | TRBV6-5 | . | . | TRBJ1-5
CASSFQGGGETQYF | TGTGCCAGCAGCTTCCAAGGGGGCGGGGAGACCCAGTACTTC | TRBV9 | TRBD1 | . | TRBJ2-5
CASSSYPQEETQYF | TGTGCCAGCAGCTCGTATCCCCAGGAAGAGACCCAGTACTTC | TRBV5-4 | . | . | TRBJ2-5
CASSQDSDYGYTF | TGTGCCAGCAGTCAAGACAGCGACTATGGCTACACCTTC | TRBV7-9 | . | . | TRBJ1-2
CASRQTNTEAFF | TGTGCCAGCAGACAGACGAACACTGAAGCTTTCTTT | TRBV6-6 | . | once | TRBJ1-1
CASSLDRSYGYTF | TGTGCCAGCAGCTTGGACAGATCTTATGGCTACACCTTC | TRBV7-8 | . | . | TRBJ1-2
CASSLSGGWNTEAFF | TGTGCCAGCAGCTTGTCGGGTGGGTGGAACACTGAAGCTTTCTTT | TRBV5-4 | . | . | TRBJ1-1
CASSQDALTGGIYEQYF | TGCGCCAGCAGCCAAGATGCACTAACAGGGGGTATCTACGAGCAGTACTTC | TRBV4-3 | TRBD1 | . | TRBJ2-7
CASGLGEVDSNQPQHF | TGTGCTAGTGGTTTGGGGGAGGTGGATAGCAATCAGCCCCAGCATTTT | TRBV12-5 | . | . | TRBJ1-5
CSAGAGGYEQYF | TGCAGCGCGGGGGCAGGGGGCTACGAGCAGTACTTC | TRBV29-1 | . | . | TRBJ2-7
CASSSGGSGEKLFF | TGCGCCAGCAGCTCAGGGGGTTCGGGTGAAAAACTGTTTTTT | TRBV5-1 | TRBD1 | few | TRBJ1-4
CASSLGGDHGYTF | TGTGCCAGCAGCTTAGGGGGCGACCATGGCTACACCTTC | TRBV7-8 | . | . | TRBJ1-2
CASSQAYLGTTVFTDTQYF | TGCGCCAGCAGCCAAGCCTATTTGGGGACTACTGTCTTTACAGATACGCAGTATTTT | TRBV4-3 | TRBD2 | . | TRBJ2-3
CASSATWGAGGPNEQFF | TGTGCCAGCTCCGCGACGTGGGGAGCGGGAGGGCCGAATGAGCAGTTCTTC | TRBV18 | TRBD2 | . | TRBJ2-1
CATSRDLTFSGNTEAFF | TGTGCCACCAGCAGAGACCTAACATTTTCAGGGAACACTGAAGCTTTCTTT | TRBV15 | . | . | TRBJ1-1
CASSEDVRANSPLHF | TGTGCCAGCAGTGAAGACGTGCGGGCGAATTCACCCCTCCACTTT | TRBV6-1 | . | . | TRBJ1-6
CASSEQSPVATMNTEAFF | TGTGCCAGCAGTGAGCAGTCCCCGGTCGCTACTATGAACACTGAAGCTTTCTTT | TRBV2 | . | . | TRBJ1-1
CASSIGGSTDTQYF | TGTGCCAGTAGTATAGGAGGGAGCACAGATACGCAGTATTTT | TRBV19 | . | . | TRBJ2-3